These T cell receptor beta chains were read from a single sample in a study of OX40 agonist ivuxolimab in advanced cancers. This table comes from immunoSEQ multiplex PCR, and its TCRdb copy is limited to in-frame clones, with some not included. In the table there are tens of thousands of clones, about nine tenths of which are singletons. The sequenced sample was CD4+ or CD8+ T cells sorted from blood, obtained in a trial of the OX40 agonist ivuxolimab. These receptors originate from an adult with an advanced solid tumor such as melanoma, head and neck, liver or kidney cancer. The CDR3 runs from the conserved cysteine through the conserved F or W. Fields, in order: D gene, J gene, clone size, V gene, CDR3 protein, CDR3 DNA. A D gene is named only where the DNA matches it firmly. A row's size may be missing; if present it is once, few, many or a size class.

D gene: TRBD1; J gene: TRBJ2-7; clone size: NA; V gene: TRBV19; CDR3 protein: CASRLTGGGEQYF; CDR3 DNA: TGTGCCAGTAGGTTGACAGGGGGAGGCGAGCAGTACTTC
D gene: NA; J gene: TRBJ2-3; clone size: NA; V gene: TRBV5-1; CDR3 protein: CASSLFGGRGDTQYF; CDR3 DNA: TGCGCCAGCAGCTTATTCGGGGGAAGGGGGGATACGCAGTATTTT
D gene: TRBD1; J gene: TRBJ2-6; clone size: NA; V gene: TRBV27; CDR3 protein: CASSLLGTGTGANVLTF; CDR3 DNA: TGTGCCAGCAGTTTATTGGGGACAGGGACTGGGGCCAACGTCCTGACTTTC
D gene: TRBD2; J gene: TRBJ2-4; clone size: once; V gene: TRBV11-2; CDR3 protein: CASSTLSGRHNIQYF; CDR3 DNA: TGTGCCAGCAGCACACTGAGCGGGAGGCATAACATTCAGTACTTC
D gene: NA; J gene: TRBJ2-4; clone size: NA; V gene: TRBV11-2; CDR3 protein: CASSPGGTAKNIQYF; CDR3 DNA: TGTGCCAGCAGCCCAGGAGGGACAGCCAAAAACATTCAGTACTTC
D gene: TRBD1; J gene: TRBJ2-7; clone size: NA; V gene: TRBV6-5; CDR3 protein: CASSYKDRVGEQYF; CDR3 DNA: TGTGCCAGCAGTTACAAGGACAGGGTAGGCGAGCAGTACTTC
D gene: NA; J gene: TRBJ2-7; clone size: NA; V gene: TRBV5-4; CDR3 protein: CASSLPDRPYEQYF; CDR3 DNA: TGTGCCAGCAGCTTGCCCGACAGACCCTACGAGCAGTACTTC
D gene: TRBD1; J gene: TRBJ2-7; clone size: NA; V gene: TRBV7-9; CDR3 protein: CASSPVGQGEGEQYF; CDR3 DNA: TGTGCCAGCAGCCCCGTGGGACAGGGGGAGGGCGAGCAGTACTTC
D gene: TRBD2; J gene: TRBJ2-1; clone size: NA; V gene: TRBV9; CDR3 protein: CASSAPGPSGYNEQFF; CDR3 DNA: TGTGCCAGCAGCGCCCCCGGGCCTAGCGGATACAATGAGCAGTTCTTC
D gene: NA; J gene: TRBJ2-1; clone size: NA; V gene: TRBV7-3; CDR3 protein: CASSPGRANSYNEQFF; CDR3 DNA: TGTGCCAGCAGCCCAGGCCGGGCTAACTCCTACAATGAGCAGTTCTTC
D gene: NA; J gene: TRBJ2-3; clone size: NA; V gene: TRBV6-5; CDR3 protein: CASSTLADTQYF; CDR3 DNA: TGTGCCAGCAGTACCTTAGCAGATACGCAGTATTTT
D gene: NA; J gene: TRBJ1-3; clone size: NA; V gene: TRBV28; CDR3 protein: CASSPFRSAGNTIYF; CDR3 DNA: TGTGCCAGCAGTCCCTTTCGTTCGGCTGGAAACACCATATATTTT
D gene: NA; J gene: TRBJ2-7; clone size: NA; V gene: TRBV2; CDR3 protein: CASSVGRTSYEQYF; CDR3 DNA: TGTGCCAGCAGCGTAGGACGGACCTCCTACGAGCAGTACTTC
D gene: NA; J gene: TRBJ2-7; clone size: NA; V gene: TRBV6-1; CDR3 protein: CASSGWQGGNEQYF; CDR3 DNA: TGTGCCAGCAGTGGTTGGCAGGGTGGGAACGAGCAGTACTTC
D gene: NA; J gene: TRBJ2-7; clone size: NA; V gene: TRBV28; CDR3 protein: CASSLGDEQYF; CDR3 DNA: TGTGCCAGCAGTTTAGGGGACGAGCAGTACTTC
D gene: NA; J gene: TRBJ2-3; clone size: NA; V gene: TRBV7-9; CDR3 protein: CASSRTPSTDTQYF; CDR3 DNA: TGTGCCAGCAGCCGGACTCCTTCCACAGATACGCAGTATTTT